Included here is one T cell receptor (beta chain) sequence, with context. What it binds is unknown. This CDR3 has 14 amino acids. The V gene's germline CDR1 is SNHLY and CDR2 FYNNEI. V was shortened by 7 bases and J by 2 bases, with 13 bases between the two germline ends. TCRdb redid the calling of the 5' RACE reads with MiXCR, one entry per CDR3 protein. The sample consists of about 620,000 distinct CDR3 sequences, more than 15% of them appearing once. The entry originates in a study of T-cell memory formation after mild COVID-19. Across the whole study: TCR clusters largely stayed donor specific.

General observations from the study: From day 15 to 85, contracting clones were balanced between CD4 and CD8, whereas later expanders leaned toward CD4+. Mostly located in CM and EM were contracting CD4+ clones, with contracting CD8+ clones located in EMRA.

The rearrangement joins TRBV2 to TRBJ2-3; D may match TRBD1 or TRBD2 (5 bases each). Sequenced sample: PBMCs or a T cell subset sorted from them (not recorded which). This TCR was recovered from an adult woman who had mild COVID-19 (a few samples of this study predate the infection). Cell type and time point are not known. The CDR3 region is CASMGTAPTDTQYF. The CDR3 nucleotides are TGTGCCAGCATGGGGACCGCTCCCACAGATACGCAGTATTTT.